One and the same sample provided the 4 T cell receptor beta chains below, sequenced in a study of cytomegalovirus exposure and HLA in healthy donors. The table came from immunoSEQ multiplex PCR; TCRdb's copy has only in-frame clones and leaves some out. Of about 56,000 clones listed, 85% to 95% are singletons. The sample comprised PBMCs. These receptors originate from a man between 18 and 35 years old in good health and CMV-seronegative.

The chain couples TRBV6-1 to TRBJ2-1; 12 bases fit TRBD2. The CDR3 covers 16 residues. Germline CDR1 is MNHNS and CDR2 is SASEGT. V lost 1 base to trimming and J lost 8 bases; unmatched junction nucleotides: 6. This CDR3 reads CASSEDLLAGGHEQFF. The CDR3, as DNA: TGTGCCAGCAGTGAAGACCTACTAGCGGGAGGACATGAGCAGTTCTTC.

The chain carries TRBV19 and TRBJ2-2; 7 bases fit TRBD2. The V gene end was trimmed by 8 bases and the J gene end by 5 bases; junction bases not matched to a gene: 8. This CDR3 is 14 amino acids long. From germline, CDR1 is LNHDA and CDR2 SQIVND (reference sequence). The CDR3 DNA is TGTGCCAGTCTAGGGAGGGCCCGGACCGGGGAGCTGTTTTTT. It codes for CASLGRARTGELFF.

The chain combines TRBV5-5 with TRBJ1-1; D is possibly TRBD1 (6 bases). The CDR3 consists of 15 residues. V was trimmed by 6 bases and J by 0 bases, leaving 15 bases between them. CDR1 is SGHKS and CDR2 is YYEKEE in the germline V gene (reference sequence). The CDR3 spells CASMLFRDMNTEAFF. In DNA, the CDR3 is TGTGCCAGCATGCTCTTCCGGGACATGAACACTGAAGCTTTCTTT.

This rearrangement joins TRBV9 to TRBJ2-1, with 7 nucleotides matching TRBD2. The CDR3 is 16 residues long. The germline V gene encodes CDR1 SGDLS and CDR2 YYNGEE. Germline trimming cut 0 bases from V and 9 bases from J; bases unmatched to any gene: 12. The CDR3 DNA reads TGTGCCAGCAGCGTAGAAGGTGGGAGGGCCAACGGTGAGCAGTTCTTC. Its translation: CASSVEGGRANGEQFF.